This T cell receptor (beta chain) was sequenced for a study of patients and donors after allogeneic stem cell transplantation. Germline CDR1 and CDR2: SGHRS and YFSETQ. This CDR3 is 14 amino acids long. V lost 0 bases and J lost 1, with 8 bases in between. TCRdb independently ran MiXCR on the RT-PCR reads; one entry per CDR3 protein. This sample carries approximately 31,000 distinct CDR3 sequences, roughly a third of them seen once, and the ten largest clones take over 65%. The sample comprised blood, either unsorted or a sorted T cell fraction (not recorded which). This receptor was identified in a human donor who was either an allogeneic HSCT recipient or a stem cell or donor lymphocyte infusion donor (not recorded which). It is not recorded whose cells these are; they may come from a transplant donor. The chain employs TRBV5-1 and TRBJ2-7; D tentatively reads TRBD1 or TRBD2 (5 bases each). For the CDR3, the DNA is TGCGCCAGCAGCTTGGTGAGGGGATCCTACGAGCAGTACTTC. It encodes CASSLVRGSYEQYF.